This paragraph reports one T cell receptor beta chain. The data belong to a study of blood T cell repertoires in COVID-19. Study context: Sites across the United States, Italy and Spain contributed samples from acute and convalescent COVID-19.

Per the germline V gene, CDR1 is KGHDR and CDR2 is SFDVKD. Trimming took 10 bases from V and 13 from J; bases not matched to a gene: 10. The CDR3 length is 13 residues. In the original analysis: Amplification with reference gene primers provided the estimates of nucleated cell counts. TCRdb's table, derived via immunoSEQ multiplex PCR, lists solely in-frame clones and lacks some. D and trimming come from the DNA, and the V and J calls and clone size come from that table. The sample shows around 450,000 clones, about 89% of them seen only once. The V call is TRBV24-1, the J call TRBJ2-1; 12 nucleotides line up with TRBD1. This receptor was obtained from a woman in her 30s with acute or convalescent COVID-19. The sample consisted of peripheral blood. The DNA for the CDR3 is TGTGCCACGGGACAGGGGGCTGCGGTGAAACAGTTCTTC. Translation gives CATGQGAAVKQFF.